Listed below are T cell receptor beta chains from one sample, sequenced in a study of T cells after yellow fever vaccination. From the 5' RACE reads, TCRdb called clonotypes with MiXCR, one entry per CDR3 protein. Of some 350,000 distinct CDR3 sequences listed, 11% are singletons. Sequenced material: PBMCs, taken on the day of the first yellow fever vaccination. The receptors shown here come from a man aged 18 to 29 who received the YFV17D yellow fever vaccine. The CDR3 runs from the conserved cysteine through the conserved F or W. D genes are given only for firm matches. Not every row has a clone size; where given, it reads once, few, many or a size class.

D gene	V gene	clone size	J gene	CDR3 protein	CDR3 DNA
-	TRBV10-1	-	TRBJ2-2	CASSESGPLAGELFF	TGCGCCAGCAGTGAGTCTGGCCCTCTGGCCGGGGAGCTGTTTTTT
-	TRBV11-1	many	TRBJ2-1	CASSVPHNEQFF	TGTGCCAGCAGCGTTCCTCACAATGAGCAGTTCTTC
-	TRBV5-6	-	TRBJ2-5	CASSLRGRSETQYF	TGTGCCAGCAGCTTGCGGGGGCGTTCAGAGACCCAGTACTTC
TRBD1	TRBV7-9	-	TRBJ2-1	CASSSTGPHEQFF	TGTGCCAGCAGCTCGACAGGGCCCCATGAGCAGTTCTTC
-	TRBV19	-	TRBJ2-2	CASSGTGELFF	TGTGCCAGTAGTGGAACCGGGGAGCTGTTTTTT
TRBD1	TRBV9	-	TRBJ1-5	CASSVGTGVNQPQHF	TGTGCCAGCAGCGTAGGGACAGGGGTTAATCAGCCCCAGCATTTT
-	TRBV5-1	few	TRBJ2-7	CASGMGYYEQYF	TGCGCCAGTGGGATGGGATACTACGAGCAGTACTTC
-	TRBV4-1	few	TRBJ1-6	CASSQVFTLANSPLHF	TGCGCCAGCAGCCAAGTATTTACTCTAGCCAATTCACCCCTCCACTTT
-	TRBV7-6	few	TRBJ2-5	CASSFRRGEASETQYF	TGTGCCAGCAGCTTCCGCCGCGGGGAGGCATCCGAGACCCAGTACTTC
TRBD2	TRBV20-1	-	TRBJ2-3	CSARSGRQSGGVSTDTQYF	TGCAGTGCTAGATCCGGCAGGCAGAGCGGGGGGGTGAGCACAGATACGCAGTATTTT
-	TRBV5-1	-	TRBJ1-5	CASSWNGDSNQPQHF	TGCGCCAGCAGCTGGAACGGGGACAGCAATCAGCCCCAGCATTTT
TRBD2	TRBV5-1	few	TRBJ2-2	CASSSATLAGTGELFF	TGCGCCAGCAGCTCCGCCACGCTAGCGGGCACCGGGGAGCTGTTTTTT
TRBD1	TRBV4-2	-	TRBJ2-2	CASSLSGQGTSGELFF	TGTGCCAGCAGCCTTTCGGGACAGGGGACGTCGGGGGAGCTGTTTTTT
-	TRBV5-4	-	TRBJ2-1	CASSLYGVISSYNEQFF	TGTGCCAGCAGCTTGTACGGGGTAATAAGCTCCTACAATGAGCAGTTCTTC
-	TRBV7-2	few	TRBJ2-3	CASSFWAPTDTQYF	TGTGCCAGCAGCTTTTGGGCACCGACAGATACGCAGTATTTT
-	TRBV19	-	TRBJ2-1	CASSATVSSYNEQFF	TGTGCCAGTAGTGCGACAGTGAGCTCCTACAATGAGCAGTTCTTC
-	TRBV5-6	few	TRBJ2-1	CASSLGSGSGEQFF	TGTGCCAGCAGCTTGGGTTCGGGGTCGGGTGAGCAGTTCTTC
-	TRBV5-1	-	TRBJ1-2	CASSLEQGTGYTF	TGCGCCAGCAGCTTGGAGCAGGGTACCGGCTACACCTTC
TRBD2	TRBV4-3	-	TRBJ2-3	CASSQEGTSWATDTQYF	TGCGCCAGCAGCCAAGAGGGGACTAGCTGGGCTACAGATACGCAGTATTTT
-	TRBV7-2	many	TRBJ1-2	CASSLAGTNYGYTF	TGTGCCAGCAGCTTAGCGGGGACCAACTATGGCTACACCTTC
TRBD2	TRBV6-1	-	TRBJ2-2	CASIGPTGGMTGELFF	TGTGCCAGCATTGGACCGACGGGGGGGATGACCGGGGAGCTGTTTTTT
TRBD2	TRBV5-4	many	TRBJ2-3	CASRLAGGPDTQYF	TGTGCCAGCAGACTAGCGGGGGGGCCAGATACGCAGTATTTT
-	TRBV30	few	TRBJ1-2	CAWAPKQGWAVYGYTF	TGTGCCTGGGCACCGAAGCAGGGTTGGGCGGTCTATGGCTACACCTTC
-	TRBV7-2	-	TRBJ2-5	CASSLTLWGETQYF	TGTGCCAGCAGCTTAACGCTATGGGGAGAGACCCAGTACTTC
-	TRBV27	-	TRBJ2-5	CASSLRVRGFQETQYF	TGTGCCAGCAGTTTACGGGTTCGGGGATTCCAAGAGACCCAGTACTTC
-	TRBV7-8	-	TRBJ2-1	CASSSNYNEQFF	TGTGCCAGCAGCTCCAACTACAATGAGCAGTTCTTC
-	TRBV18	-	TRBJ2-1	CASSPRPGAYNEQFF	TGTGCCAGCTCACCAAGGCCAGGGGCCTACAATGAGCAGTTCTTC
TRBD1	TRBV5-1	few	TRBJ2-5	CASSQQGQGETQYF	TGCGCCAGCAGCCAACAGGGGCAAGGGGAGACCCAGTACTTC
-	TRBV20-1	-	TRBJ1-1	CSATQGLTEAFF	TGCAGTGCTACCCAGGGTCTCACTGAAGCTTTCTTT
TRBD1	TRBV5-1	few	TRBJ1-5	CASSLAGQGDQPQHF	TGCGCCAGCAGCTTGGCAGGACAGGGCGATCAGCCCCAGCATTTT
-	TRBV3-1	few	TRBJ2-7	CATSLQGSYEQYF	TGTGCCACCTCTTTACAGGGTTCCTACGAGCAGTACTTC
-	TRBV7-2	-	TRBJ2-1	CASSLFTGGYNEQFF	TGTGCCAGCAGCTTATTTACCGGCGGCTACAATGAGCAGTTCTTC
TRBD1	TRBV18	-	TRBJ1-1	CASSPPTGTNGAFF	TGTGCCAGCTCACCACCGACAGGGACTAACGGGGCTTTCTTT
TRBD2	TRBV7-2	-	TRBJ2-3	CASSLAVVGGGDTQYF	TGTGCCAGCAGCTTAGCGGTGGTTGGCGGGGGGGATACGCAGTATTTT